These 14 T cell receptor beta chains were sequenced from one sample in a study of radiotherapy plus CTLA-4 blockade in lung cancer. Assay: immunoSEQ multiplex PCR; the TCRdb copy retains only in-frame clones and omits some. The table records 95,000 to 150,000 clones, approximately 90% of them present only once. The sequencing used peripheral blood, collected from a patient treated with radiotherapy plus ipilimumab. Every receptor here comes from a human donor with non-small cell lung cancer that progressed on radiotherapy plus ipilimumab.

The chain combines TRBV2 with TRBJ1-5, with a tentative D call TRBD1 (5 bases). The V gene lost 11 bases and the J gene lost 4 bases, with 18 bases spanning the gap. The CDR3 has 14 residues. Germline V gene lookup returns CDR1 SNHLY and CDR2 FYNNEI. This chain's CDR3 is CAGSSGGINQPQHF. The CDR3 DNA reads TGTGCCGGGTCCTCGGGGGGTATAAATCAGCCCCAGCATTTT. Complete variable domain (other parts from reference TRBV2 and TRBJ1-5): EPEVTQTPSHQVTQMGQEVILRCVPISNHLYFYWYRQILGQKVEFLVSFYNNEISEKSEIFDDQFSVERPDGSNFTLKIRSTKLEDSAMYFCAGSSGGINQPQHFGDGTRLSIL.

This clone was detected only once. This chain joins TRBV18 and TRBJ1-1; D is ambiguous. The CDR3 has 12 residues. CDR1 KGHSH and CDR2 LQKENI come from the germline V gene. Trimming removed 2 bases from V and 4 bases from J, with 5 bases in between. Here the CDR3 DNA reads TGTGCCAGCTCACCAACGACCACTGAAGCTTTCTTT. Translated, it gives CASSPTTTEAFF.

This clone was detected only once. J is TRBJ2-5 and V is TRBV5-1; D is ambiguous. V lost 0 bases and J lost 2, with 8 bases in between. Germline assignment: CDR1 SGHRS and CDR2 YFSETQ. CDR3 length equals 14 residues. This chain's CDR3 is CASSLGLGQETQYF. CDR3 coding DNA: TGCGCCAGCAGCTTGGGACTGGGACAAGAGACCCAGTACTTC.

V and J are TRBV14 and TRBJ2-1, with TRBD2 as a possible D gene (5 bases). V was clipped by 0 bases and J by 0 bases, with 9 bases between them. The V gene's germline CDR1 is SGHDN and CDR2 FVKESK. The CDR3 extends over 16 amino acids. This CDR3 is CASSQEERFSYNEQFF. The CDR3 nucleotides are TGTGCCAGCAGCCAAGAGGAGCGGTTCTCCTACAATGAGCAGTTCTTC.

This rearrangement joins TRBV19 to TRBJ2-1; D is undetermined. V lost 4 bases, J lost 0 bases, and 13 bases lay in between. CDR1 LNHDA and CDR2 SQIVND come from the germline V gene (reference sequence). The CDR3 spans 16 residues. Written as DNA, the CDR3 is TGTGCCAGTAGTACCCGAGCAGCAAGCTCCTACAATGAGCAGTTCTTC. As protein: CASSTRAASSYNEQFF.

This clone was counted between two and nine times. V usage is TRBV15 and J usage is TRBJ2-1, with TRBD2 matching 8 bases. CDR1 and CDR2 (germline): LNHNV, YYDKDF (reference sequence). The trim removed 5 bases at V and 0 bases at J, leaving 3 bases unmatched. CDR3 length: 15 amino acids. CDR3 loop: CATSGAGDSYNEQFF. The CDR3, as DNA: TGTGCCACCAGCGGAGCGGGAGACTCCTACAATGAGCAGTTCTTC.

The rearrangement joins TRBV15 to TRBJ2-3, with 8 bases matching TRBD2. Germline V lookup: CDR1 LNHNV, CDR2 YYDKDF (reference sequence). The junction had 9 bases not matched to a gene; V was cut back by 8 bases and J by 2 bases. This CDR3 has 15 amino acids. CDR3 residues: CATGVAGGPTDTQYF. The CDR3 DNA follows: TGTGCCACCGGCGTGGCGGGAGGACCCACAGATACGCAGTATTTT.

V and J are TRBV9 and TRBJ2-1; 13 positions agree with TRBD2. CDR1 and CDR2 from the germline V gene are SGDLS and YYNGEE. Germline trimming cut 2 bases from V and 3 bases from J; bases unmatched to any gene: 11. The CDR3 consists of 19 residues. The CDR3 nucleotides read TGTGCCAGCAGCGTGGGTCCCGGGACTAGCGGGGATTACTACAATGAGCAGTTCTTC. This encodes CASSVGPGTSGDYYNEQFF.

The CDR3 coding sequence is TGTGCCATCAGTGACCTAGCGGGCTACAATGAGCAGTTCTTC. It codes for CAISDLAGYNEQFF. The chain has TRBV10-3 and TRBJ2-1; the match to TRBD2 covers 8 bases. Germline assignment: CDR1 ENHRY and CDR2 SYGVKD. This CDR3 has 14 amino acids. Germline trimming cut 3 bases from V and 3 bases from J; bases unmatched to any gene: 1.

This chain links TRBV11-2 with TRBJ2-3; 7 bases agree with TRBD2. Germline values: CDR1 SGHAT, CDR2 FQNNGV. This CDR3 comprises 15 residues. Germline trimming cut 6 bases from V and 0 bases from J; bases unmatched to any gene: 6. The CDR3 nucleotides are TGTGCCAGCAGTCCGCTAGCGGTGAGCACAGATACGCAGTATTTT. Translation: CASSPLAVSTDTQYF.

V usage is TRBV2 and J usage is TRBJ1-1, with 7 bases fitting TRBD1. J lost 1 base, V lost 6 bases, and 8 bases had no gene match. The CDR3 sequence is 15 residues long. The germline gives CDR1 SNHLY, CDR2 FYNNEI. The CDR3 region has the DNA TGTGCCAGCAGGTACAGGGGCTTCCCGAACACTGAAGCTTTCTTT. Protein: CASRYRGFPNTEAFF.

The CDR3 DNA reads TGTGCCAGCAGCTTCCGGATTGAAGCTTTCTTT. Translation gives CASSFRIEAFF. This chain links TRBV5-6 with TRBJ1-1, with D unresolved. Germline V gene sequence: CDR1 SGHDT, CDR2 YYEEEE. The CDR3 sequence is 11 residues long. The ends were cut back, 2 bases at V and 7 bases at J, with 6 bases in the middle. The entire variable domain, with the rest obtained from reference TRBV5-6 and TRBJ1-1, is as follows: DAGVTQSPTHLIKTRGQQVTLRCSPKSGHDTVSWYQQALGQGPQFIFQYYEEEERQRGNFPDRFSGHQFPNYSSELNVNALLLGDSALYLCASSFRIEAFFGQGTRLTVV.

The chain combines TRBV5-8 with TRBJ1-3; no reliable D call. Germline V gives CDR1 SGHTS, CDR2 YDEGEE. The CDR3 spans 15 residues. Trimming removed 4 bases from V and 4 bases from J, with 15 bases in between. The CDR3 reads CASSLGRTPGNTIYF. Here the CDR3 DNA reads TGTGCCAGCAGCCTTGGCCGCACACCGGGAAACACCATATATTTT.

The gene calls are TRBV19 and TRBJ1-1; perhaps TRBD1 as D (5 bases). Trimming left V 4 bases short and J 0 bases short, with 9 bases between. CDR1 is LNHDA and CDR2 is SQIVND in the germline V gene (reference sequence). The CDR3 extends over 14 amino acids. The CDR3 region has the DNA TGTGCCAGTAGTAGGGGACGGCTGAACACTGAAGCTTTCTTT. Encoded protein: CASSRGRLNTEAFF.